Listed here are 15 T cell receptor beta chains from one sample, sequenced in a study of CD8 T cells in Susac syndrome. A quantity of about 0.45 to 1 ug RNA underwent reverse transcription using random hexamers. From the immunoSEQ multiplex PCR reads, TCRdb called clonotypes with MiXCR, one entry per CDR3 protein. The sample consists of about 70,000 distinct CDR3 sequences, over 90% of them appearing once. The sequencing input was CD8+ T cells from PBMCs. The receptor source for this set is a human donor in good health.

This CDR3 is CASSLLAVNTEAFF. For the CDR3, the DNA is TGTGCCAGCAGCTTACTCGCGGTGAACACTGAAGCTTTCTTT. J is TRBJ1-1 and V is TRBV13, with D uncertain. The V gene lost 2 bases and the J gene lost 0 bases, with 7 bases spanning the gap. Germline V gene sequence: CDR1 PRHDT, CDR2 FYEKMQ (reference sequence). CDR3 size: 14 residues.

V gene TRBV13 combines with J gene TRBJ1-1, with D tentatively TRBD1 (6 bases). Between the trimmed V and J ends, which lost 1 base and 0 bases, there was a span of 6 bases. Germline V gene sequence: CDR1 PRHDT, CDR2 FYEKMQ (reference sequence). The length of the CDR3 is 14 residues. CDR3: CASSLEGVNTEAFF. The CDR3 DNA is TGTGCCAGCAGCTTAGAGGGGGTGAACACTGAAGCTTTCTTT.

The J gene is TRBJ2-3, the V gene TRBV4-1; D is unclear. The CDR3 is 15 residues long. Trimming left V 1 base short and J 2 bases short, with 10 bases between. Germline loops: CDR1 MGHRA, CDR2 YSYEKL. The CDR3 sequence is CASSQVGRYTDTQYF. DNA for the CDR3: TGCGCCAGCAGCCAAGTCGGGCGGTACACAGATACGCAGTATTTT.

In DNA form, the CDR3 reads TGTGCCAGCACCAGATTGACCGGGGACCACGAGCAGTACGTC. Protein product: CASTRLTGDHEQYV. The chain joins TRBV2 to TRBJ2-7; D possibly uses TRBD1 or TRBD2 (5 bases each). The V end was cut by 7 bases, the J end by 5 bases, with 18 bases between. This CDR3 has 14 amino acids. CDR1 is SNHLY and CDR2 is FYNNEI in the germline V gene.

In DNA form, the CDR3 reads TGTGCCAGCTCCCGGGGGTCAGGCGAGCAGTACTTC. This sequence encodes CASSRGSGEQYF. The V call is TRBV2, the J call TRBJ2-7; tentative D call: TRBD2 (6 bases). The CDR3 contains 12 residues. The V end lost 8 bases, the J end lost 6 bases, and 14 bases lay between the germline ends. Germline CDR1 SNHLY, CDR2 FYNNEI.

V usage is TRBV30 and J usage is TRBJ1-1; D ambiguous. The CDR3 consists of 12 residues. The germline V and J ends were trimmed by 5 bases and 5 bases, with 12 bases remaining between them. The germline V gene encodes CDR1 GTSNPN and CDR2 SVGIG (reference sequence). CDR3 amino acids: CAWSEGRTEAFF. In nucleotides, the CDR3 is TGTGCCTGGTCCGAAGGCAGGACTGAAGCTTTCTTT. Supplemented by reference TRBV30 and TRBJ1-1, the full variable domain reads SQTIHQWPATLVQPVGSPLSLECTVEGTSNPNLYWYRQAAGRGLQLLFYSVGIGQISSEVPQNLSASRPQDRQFILSSKKLLLSDSGFYLCAWSEGRTEAFFGQGTRLTVV.

The V call is TRBV20-1, the J call TRBJ2-1; D is undetermined. Deletions cut 4 bases from V and 8 bases from J, with 0 bases between. Germline V gene data show CDR1 as DFQATT and CDR2 as SNEGSKA (reference sequence). The CDR3 covers 8 residues. As DNA, the CDR3 is TGCAGTGCTAATGAGCAGTTCTTC. Translating gives CSANEQFF.

V usage is TRBV7-9 and J usage is TRBJ2-7, with D hard to call. Trimming stripped 5 bases from V and 2 bases from J, with 22 bases between. CDR3 length: 17 residues. CDR1 is SEHNR and CDR2 is FQNEAQ in the germline V gene (reference sequence). The CDR3 spells CASSPDRASSATYEQYV. CDR3 nucleotides: TGTGCCAGCAGCCCGGACCGGGCCTCCTCGGCCACCTACGAGCAGTACGTC.

The chain employs TRBV7-8 and TRBJ2-3; tentative D call: TRBD2 (6 bases). V gave up 1 base and J gave up 2 bases, with 13 bases separating them. CDR1 SGHVS and CDR2 FQNEAQ come from the germline V gene. The CDR3 is 16 amino acids. CDR3: CASSLEFGGVTDTQYF. The DNA of the CDR3 is TGTGCCAGCAGCTTAGAGTTTGGAGGGGTCACAGATACGCAGTATTTT.

The V and J genes are TRBV7-2 and TRBJ1-2; TRBD1 might be the D (5 bases). Trimming pared 4 bases from V and 8 bases from J, leaving 17 bases between. The CDR3 is 14 residues long. Germline V lookup: CDR1 SGHTA, CDR2 FQGNSA. CDR3: CASSSRGQGYGYTF. As DNA, the CDR3 is TGTGCCAGCAGCTCCCGGGGCCAGGGATACGGCTACACCTTC.

CDR3: CASSYIGETQYF. In DNA, the CDR3 is TGTGCCAGCAGTTACATAGGGGAGACCCAGTACTTC. The chain employs TRBV6-5 and TRBJ2-5; D not certain. The CDR3 is 12 residues long. Germline V gene data show CDR1 as MNHEY and CDR2 as SVGAGI. Deletions cut 2 bases from V and 5 bases from J, with 6 bases between.

In this sample, this clonotype turned up once. The V and J genes are TRBV7-9 and TRBJ2-3; 11 bases map to TRBD2. From germline, CDR1 is SEHNR and CDR2 FQNEAQ (reference sequence). This CDR3 contains 16 residues. Unmatched junction bases numbered 5, after V lost 4 bases and J lost 2 bases. The CDR3 spells CASSSTSGGNTDTQYF. As DNA, the CDR3 is TGTGCCAGCAGCTCCACTAGCGGGGGAAACACAGATACGCAGTATTTT. Drawing the rest from reference TRBV7-9 and TRBJ2-3, the complete variable domain is DTGVSQNPRHKITKRGQNVTFRCDPISEHNRLYWYRQTLGQGPEFLTYFQNEAQLEKSRLLSDRFSAERPKGSFSTLEIQRTEQGDSAMYLCASSSTSGGNTDTQYFGPGTRLTVL.

The V gene is TRBV27, the J gene TRBJ1-6; D is ambiguous. Germline CDR1 MNHEY, CDR2 SMNVEV (reference sequence). The CDR3 loop spans 16 amino acids. Trimming pared 5 bases from V and 0 bases from J, leaving 11 bases between. CDR3 region: CASSPDGSSYNSPLHF. The CDR3 DNA is TGTGCCAGCAGTCCGGACGGGAGCTCCTATAATTCACCCCTCCACTTT.

CDR3 sequence reads: CASSYGGTEAFF. Written as DNA, the CDR3 is TGTGCCAGCAGTTACGGAGGTACTGAAGCTTTCTTT. The rearrangement links TRBV6-2 or TRBV6-3 to TRBJ1-1; no clear D gene. Trimming pared 2 bases from V and 5 bases from J, leaving 6 bases between. Germline V gives CDR1 MNHEY, CDR2 SVGEGT. This CDR3 has 12 amino acids.

This rearrangement joins TRBV7-6 to TRBJ2-2; a weak D match, TRBD1 (5 bases). This CDR3 is built from 15 residues. CDR1 and CDR2 from the germline V gene are SGHVS and FNYEAQ. V was pared by 4 bases and J by 4 bases, with 13 bases between. This CDR3 is CASSSHRTPTGELFF. The CDR3 DNA reads as TGTGCCAGCAGCTCCCATAGGACACCCACCGGGGAGCTGTTTTTT.